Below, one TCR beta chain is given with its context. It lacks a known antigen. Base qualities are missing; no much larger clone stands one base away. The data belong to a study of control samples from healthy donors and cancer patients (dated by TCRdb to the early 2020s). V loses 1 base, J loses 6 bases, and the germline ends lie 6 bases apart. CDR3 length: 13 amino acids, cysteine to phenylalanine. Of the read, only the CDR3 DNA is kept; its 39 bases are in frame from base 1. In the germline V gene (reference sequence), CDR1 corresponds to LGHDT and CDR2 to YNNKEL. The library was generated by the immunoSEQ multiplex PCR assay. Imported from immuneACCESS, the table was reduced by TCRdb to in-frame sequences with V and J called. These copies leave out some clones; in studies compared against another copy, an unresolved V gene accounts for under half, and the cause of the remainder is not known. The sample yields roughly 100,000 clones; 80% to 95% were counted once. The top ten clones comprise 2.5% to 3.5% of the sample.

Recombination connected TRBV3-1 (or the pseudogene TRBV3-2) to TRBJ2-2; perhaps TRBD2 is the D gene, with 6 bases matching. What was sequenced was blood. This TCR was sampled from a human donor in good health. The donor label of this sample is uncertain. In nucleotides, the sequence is TGTGCCAGCAGCCAAGCGGGGGCCGGGGAGCTGTTTTTT. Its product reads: CASSQAGAGELFF.